The 24 T cell receptor beta chains given below trace back to one sample, sequenced in a study of blood T cell repertoires in COVID-19. Measured with immunoSEQ multiplex PCR; TCRdb has only the in-frame clones, and not every one. The data contain 150,000 to 200,000 clones, around nine tenths of them singletons. The material sequenced was peripheral blood. The receptors come from a man aged 18 to 29 with active or convalescent COVID-19.

This clone was observed once. V is TRBV19 and J is TRBJ1-2, with D possibly matching TRBD1 (5 bases). Per the germline V gene, CDR1 is LNHDA and CDR2 is SQIVND (reference sequence). The CDR3 is made up of 16 amino acids. Trimming shortened V by 7 bases and J by 0 bases, and 18 bases separated the two germline ends. The CDR3 loop reads CASMTGAAYTNYGYTF. CDR3 nucleotide sequence: TGTGCCAGTATGACTGGGGCAGCCTACACTAACTATGGCTACACCTTC. Full variable domain (rest looked up from reference TRBV19 and TRBJ1-2): DGGITQSPKYLFRKEGQNVTLSCEQNLNHDAMYWYRQDPGQGLRLIYYSQIVNDFQKGDIAEGYSVSREKKESFPLTVTSAQKNPTAFYLCASMTGAAYTNYGYTFGSGTRLTVV.

The chain uses TRBV19 and TRBJ2-1; 13 bases are shared with TRBD2. Germline V gene lookup returns CDR1 LNHDA and CDR2 SQIVND (reference sequence). The CDR3 loop spans 14 amino acids. J lost 8 bases, V lost 8 bases, and 6 bases had no gene match. The CDR3 DNA reads TGTGCCAGTCGGGGACTAGCGGGACGGGATGAGCAGTTCTTC. Translating it yields CASRGLAGRDEQFF. The whole variable domain, remainder taken from reference TRBV19 and TRBJ2-1, is DGGITQSPKYLFRKEGQNVTLSCEQNLNHDAMYWYRQDPGQGLRLIYYSQIVNDFQKGDIAEGYSVSREKKESFPLTVTSAQKNPTAFYLCASRGLAGRDEQFFGPGTRLTVL.

This sequence joins TRBV5-1 and TRBJ2-7, with D unclear. Per germline, CDR1 SGHRS and CDR2 YFSETQ. The ends were cut back, 0 bases at V and 3 bases at J, with 10 bases in the middle. The CDR3 has 14 residues. CDR3 amino acids: CASSLGSRGYEQYF. The CDR3 DNA reads as TGCGCCAGCAGCTTGGGTTCACGCGGCTACGAGCAGTACTTC.

The genes are TRBV6-5 and TRBJ2-3, with D tentatively TRBD2 (6 bases). Trimming left V 6 bases short and J 8 bases short, with 21 bases between. Germline assignment: CDR1 MNHEY and CDR2 SVGAGI. This CDR3 spans 15 amino acids. Here the CDR3 DNA reads TGTGCCAGCAGCCGACCCAGCGGAGGGTCAGCTACGCAGTATTTT. It codes for CASSRPSGGSATQYF.

The chain joins TRBV27 to TRBJ2-4, with D hard to call. CDR3 length: 11 residues. The germline V gene encodes CDR1 MNHEY and CDR2 SMNVEV (reference sequence). V lost 4 bases and J 4 bases, leaving 2 bases between the germline ends. CDR3 sequence reads: CASSSKNIQYF. CDR3 bases: TGTGCCAGCAGTTCTAAAAACATTCAGTACTTC.

A few counts support this clone. The chain joins TRBV6-2 or TRBV6-3 to TRBJ1-5; D gene unclear. Trimming left V 2 bases short and J 2 bases short, with 10 bases between. The germline gives CDR1 MNHEY, CDR2 SVGEGT. This CDR3 is 15 amino acids long. DNA for the CDR3: TGTGCCAGCAGTTACCACGAGTTGGGCAATCAGCCCCAGCATTTT. Its translation: CASSYHELGNQPQHF.

This clone was counted between two and nine times. The chain is built from TRBV25-1 and TRBJ2-3; a possible D gene is TRBD1 (5 bases). This CDR3 has 17 amino acids. The germline V gene encodes CDR1 MGHDK and CDR2 SYGVNS. Trimming cost V 4 bases and J 4 bases, with 21 bases left between them. In DNA, the CDR3 is TGTGCCAGCAGTGTTCCGCCTTTTGGGGCCTACGCAGATACGCAGTATTTT. Its protein product is CASSVPPFGAYADTQYF.

In nucleotides, the CDR3 is TGTGCCAGCAGCTTACGTATGGTTACAGCGGTTGGGAACATTCAGTACTTC. This sequence encodes CASSLRMVTAVGNIQYF. The rearrangement joins TRBV7-2 to TRBJ2-4; tentatively, D is TRBD2 (5 bases). V was trimmed by 2 bases and J by 7 bases, leaving 21 bases between them. There are 17 residues in the CDR3. Germline loops: CDR1 SGHTA, CDR2 FQGNSA.

CDR3 in DNA: TGCGCCAGCAGCTTGATAGCTAGCGGGGGCGGCGAGACCCAGTACTTC. It yields the protein CASSLIASGGGETQYF. The rearrangement uses TRBV5-1 and TRBJ2-5; 10 positions match TRBD2. The CDR3 spans 16 residues. CDR1 is SGHRS and CDR2 is YFSETQ in the germline V gene. With V trimmed by 1 base and J by 5 bases, 8 bases remained unmatched.

The chain carries TRBV7-2 and TRBJ2-7; TRBD2 agrees at 10 bases. Losses at the gene ends were 5 bases for V and 4 bases for J; bases not matched to a gene: 5. The CDR3 sequence is 14 residues long. Germline V gene data show CDR1 as SGHTA and CDR2 as FQGNSA. CDR3 bases: TGTGCCAGCAGCCCTCTGACTAGCGGGTACGAGCAGTACTTC. Amino acids: CASSPLTSGYEQYF.

V is TRBV25-1 and J is TRBJ1-4; D call uncertain. Germline values: CDR1 MGHDK, CDR2 SYGVNS. This CDR3 comprises 16 residues. V was shortened by 2 bases and J by 8 bases, with 18 bases between the two germline ends. The CDR3 coding sequence is TGTGCCAGCAGTGAACCCTTAATTGGAGCGAACGAAAAACTGTTTTTT. Translated: CASSEPLIGANEKLFF.

The chain recombines TRBV12-3 or TRBV12-4 with TRBJ2-4; TRBD1 aligns across 8 bases. V gave up 8 bases and J gave up 10 bases; unmatched junction bases: 7. The CDR3 extends over 12 amino acids. CDR3 in DNA: TGTGCCAGCCAGACAGGGGAAGAGATTCAGTACTTC. As protein: CASQTGEEIQYF.

This chain uses TRBV5-1 with TRBJ1-2, with D uncertain. Trimming removed 0 bases from V and 5 bases from J, with 11 bases in between. Looked up from germline, CDR1 is SGHRS and CDR2 is YFSETQ. The CDR3 runs to 14 residues. The CDR3 DNA follows: TGCGCCAGCAGCTTGGTTTCCACAGTGTATGGCTACACCTTC. Translated, it gives CASSLVSTVYGYTF.

CDR3 residues: CASSPGRGQNSPLHF. Written as DNA, the CDR3 is TGTGCCAGCTCACCGGGTCGAGGCCAAAATTCACCCCTCCACTTT. The chain uses TRBV18 and TRBJ1-6; no clear D gene. Trimming took 3 bases from V and 7 from J, leaving 13 bases between them. In germline, CDR1 is KGHSH, CDR2 LQKENI. The CDR3 runs 15 residues. The variable domain in full, completed from reference TRBV18 and TRBJ1-6, reads NAGVMQNPRHLVRRRGQEARLRCSPMKGHSHVYWYRQLPEEGLKFMVYLQKENIIDESGMPKERFSAEFPKEGPSILRIQQVVRGDSAAYFCASSPGRGQNSPLHFGNGTRLTVT.

The chain has TRBV10-1 and TRBJ2-3; D uncertain. The germline CDR1 and CDR2 sequences are WNHNN and SYGVQD (reference sequence). The CDR3 totals 13 residues. V was cut by 3 bases and J by 0 bases, with 4 bases left in between. CDR3 sequence: CASSDQSTDTQYF. The CDR3 DNA reads as TGCGCCAGCAGTGATCAGAGCACAGATACGCAGTATTTT.

This clone was seen a single time. The chain couples TRBV7-2 to TRBJ2-7; 9 nucleotides line up with TRBD2. CDR3 length equals 19 residues. V lost 2 bases and J lost 0; bases outside the gene matches: 14. Germline V lookup: CDR1 SGHTA, CDR2 FQGNSA. Here the CDR3 DNA reads TGTGCCAGCAGCTTAAGGAGGTATCGGGAGCGGGGGGACTCCTACGAGCAGTACTTC. Protein product: CASSLRRYRERGDSYEQYF. Drawing the rest from reference TRBV7-2 and TRBJ2-7, the complete variable domain is GAGVSQSPSNKVTEKGKDVELRCDPISGHTALYWYRQSLGQGLEFLIYFQGNSAPDKSGLPSDRFSAERTGGSVSTLTIQRTQQEDSAVYLCASSLRRYRERGDSYEQYFGPGTRLTVT.

This clone was counted between two and nine times. The rearrangement joins TRBV18 to TRBJ1-2, with D possibly TRBD1 on 6 matching bases. Trimming took 2 bases from V and 3 from J, leaving 16 bases between them. CDR1 is KGHSH and CDR2 is LQKENI in the germline V gene. CDR3 length: 16 residues. This chain's CDR3 is CASSPSTQGRDYGYTF. CDR3 coding DNA: TGTGCCAGCTCACCAAGTACCCAGGGGAGGGACTATGGCTACACCTTC.

The gene calls are TRBV28 and TRBJ1-2; D gene uncertain. Germline lookup yields CDR1 MDHEN and CDR2 SYDVKM. V gave up 5 bases and J gave up 2 bases, with 6 bases separating them. This CDR3 comprises 12 residues. CDR3 in amino acids: CASSRQNYGYTF. CDR3 sequence (DNA): TGTGCCAGCAGTCGACAAAACTATGGCTACACCTTC.

This rearrangement joins TRBV6-5 to TRBJ2-2; D gene unclear. V gave up 8 bases and J gave up 5 bases, with 12 bases separating them. The CDR3 spans 13 residues. In germline, CDR1 is MNHEY, CDR2 SVGAGI. The CDR3 spells CASAPRYTGELFF. The CDR3 nucleotides read TGTGCCAGCGCGCCCCGATATACCGGGGAGCTGTTTTTT.

The sample holds one count of this clone. This chain uses TRBV10-2 with TRBJ1-5, with D perhaps matching TRBD1 (6 bases). CDR1 is WSHSY and CDR2 is SAAADI in the germline V gene. The CDR3 runs to 17 residues. V was shortened by 3 bases and J by 6 bases, with 21 bases between the two germline ends. CDR3 residues: CASSDTHREEDAQPQHF. CDR3 bases: TGCGCCAGCAGTGACACCCACAGGGAAGAGGACGCTCAGCCCCAGCATTTT.

V and J are TRBV1 and TRBJ1-5; no check of the table's D call, TRBD1, against the DNA was made. TRBV1 is termed a pseudogene. This CDR3 has 16 residues. CDR3 bases: TGCACCAGCAGCCAGGGGGCAGGGTGCAGCAATCAGCCCCAGCATTTT. This gives the protein CTSSQGAGCSNQPQHF.

The CDR3 is CASSQGVRGPTGYDYGYTF. The CDR3 nucleotides read TGTGCCAGCAGCCAAGGCGTCAGGGGCCCGACAGGGTACGACTATGGCTACACCTTC. The rearrangement uses TRBV14 and TRBJ1-2; 7 bases agree with TRBD1. Trimming cost V 1 base and J 3 bases; bases outside gene matches: 17. Per germline, CDR1 SGHDN and CDR2 FVKESK. The CDR3 is 19 amino acids.

The CDR3 nucleotides are TGTGCCAGTAGTGAGGCTAGCGGGAGGGGTGAGCAGTTCTTC. It is translated as CASSEASGRGEQFF. This rearrangement joins TRBV19 to TRBJ2-1, with 12 bases aligning to TRBD2. CDR1 LNHDA and CDR2 SQIVND come from the germline V gene (reference sequence). V lost 5 bases, J lost 9 bases, and 5 bases stayed unmatched. The length of the CDR3 is 14 residues.

This chain connects TRBV19 to TRBJ1-1; D is unresolved. This CDR3 has 16 amino acids. Trimming left V 2 bases short and J 6 bases short, with 19 bases between. Per the germline V gene, CDR1 is LNHDA and CDR2 is SQIVND (reference sequence). The CDR3 spells CASSIRSGGSGSEAFF. The CDR3 DNA follows: TGTGCCAGTAGTATAAGGTCTGGAGGCAGTGGGTCTGAAGCTTTCTTT.